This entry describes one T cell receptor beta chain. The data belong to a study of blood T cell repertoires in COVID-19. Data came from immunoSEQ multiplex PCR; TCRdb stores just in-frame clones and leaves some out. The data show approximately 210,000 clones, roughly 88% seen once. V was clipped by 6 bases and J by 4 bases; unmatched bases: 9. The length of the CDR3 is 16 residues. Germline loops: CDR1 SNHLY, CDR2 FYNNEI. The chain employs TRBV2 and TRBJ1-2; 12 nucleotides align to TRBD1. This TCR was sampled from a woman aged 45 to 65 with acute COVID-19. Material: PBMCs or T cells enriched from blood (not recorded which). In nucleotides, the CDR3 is TGTGCCAGCAGGACGGGACAGGGGGCGCGGTCCTATGGCTACACCTTC. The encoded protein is CASRTGQGARSYGYTF.